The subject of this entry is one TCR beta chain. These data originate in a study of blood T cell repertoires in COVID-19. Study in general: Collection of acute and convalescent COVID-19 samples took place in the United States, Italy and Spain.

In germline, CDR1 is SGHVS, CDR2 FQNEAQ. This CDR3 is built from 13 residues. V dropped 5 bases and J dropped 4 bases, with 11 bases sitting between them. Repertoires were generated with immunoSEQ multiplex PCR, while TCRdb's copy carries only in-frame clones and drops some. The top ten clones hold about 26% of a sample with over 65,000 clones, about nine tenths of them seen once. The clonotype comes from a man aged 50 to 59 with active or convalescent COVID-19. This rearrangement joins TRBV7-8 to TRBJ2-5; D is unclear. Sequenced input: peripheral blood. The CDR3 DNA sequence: TGTGCCAGCAGCCCCAGCCCAGGAGAGACCCAGTACTTC. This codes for CASSPSPGETQYF.